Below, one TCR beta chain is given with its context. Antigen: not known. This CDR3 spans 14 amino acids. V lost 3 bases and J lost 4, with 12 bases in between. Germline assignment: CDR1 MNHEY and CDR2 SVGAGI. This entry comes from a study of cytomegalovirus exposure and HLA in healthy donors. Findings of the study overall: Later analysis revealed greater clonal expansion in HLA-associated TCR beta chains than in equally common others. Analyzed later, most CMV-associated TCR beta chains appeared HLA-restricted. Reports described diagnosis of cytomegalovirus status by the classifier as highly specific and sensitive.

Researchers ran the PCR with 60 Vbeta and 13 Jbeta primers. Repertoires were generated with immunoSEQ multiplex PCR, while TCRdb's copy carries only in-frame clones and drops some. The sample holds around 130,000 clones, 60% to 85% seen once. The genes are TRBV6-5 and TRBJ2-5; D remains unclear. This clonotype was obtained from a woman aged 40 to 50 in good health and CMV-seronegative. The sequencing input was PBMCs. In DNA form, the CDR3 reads TGTGCCAGCAGTTATGACTGGTCTTCAGAGACCCAGTACTTC. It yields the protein CASSYDWSSETQYF.